This entry is about one TCR beta chain. This sample stems from a study of shared clonotypes between healthy human individuals. Trimming took 10 bases from V and 5 from J; bases not matched to a gene: 5. This CDR3 region has 12 residues. Per the germline V gene, CDR1 is MNHNS and CDR2 is SASEGT. Here immunoSEQ multiplex PCR was the method, and the copy in TCRdb shows in-frame clones only, minus some. Of roughly 2 million clones in the sample, 90% to 96% were seen once. Sequenced input: naive CD4+ T cells sorted from blood. Subset: CD45RA+ positively selected. The sequence was collected from a man aged 18 to 30 in good health. V gene TRBV6-1 combines with J gene TRBJ1-1; 9 nucleotides agree with TRBD1. This CDR3 reads CATDRGRTEAFF. Here the CDR3 DNA reads TGTGCCACCGACAGGGGGAGAACTGAAGCTTTCTTT.